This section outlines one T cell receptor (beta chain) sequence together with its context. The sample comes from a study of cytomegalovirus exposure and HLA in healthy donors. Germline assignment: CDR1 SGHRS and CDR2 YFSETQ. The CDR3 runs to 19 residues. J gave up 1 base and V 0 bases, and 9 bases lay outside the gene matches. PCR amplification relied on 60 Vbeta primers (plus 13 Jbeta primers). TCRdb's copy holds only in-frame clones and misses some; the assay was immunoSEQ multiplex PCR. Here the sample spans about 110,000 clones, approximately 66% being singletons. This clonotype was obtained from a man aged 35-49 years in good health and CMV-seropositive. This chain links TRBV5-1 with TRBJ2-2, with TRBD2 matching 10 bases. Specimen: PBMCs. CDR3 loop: CASSLVGSGRPQNTGELFF. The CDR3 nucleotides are TGCGCCAGCAGCTTGGTTGGTAGCGGGAGGCCTCAGAACACCGGGGAGCTGTTTTTT.